This T cell receptor beta chain was sequenced for a study of cytomegalovirus exposure and HLA in healthy donors. Study-wide results and caveats: 87-base-pair reads could not separate some V segments, including TRBV6-2 and TRBV6-3. For TCR beta chains, V- and J-gene trimming was later linked to a missense DCLRE1C variant. As immune exposure information, only CMV serostatus was available. High sensitivity and specificity were reportedly achieved when the classifier diagnosed cytomegalovirus status.

This PCR relied on a set of 60 Vbeta primers and 13 Jbeta primers. The protocol was immunoSEQ multiplex PCR, while the TCRdb copy is restricted to in-frame clones and leaves out a portion. There are approximately 140,000 clones in the sample; 60% to 80% occur only once, and 2.5% to 4% lies in the top ten. In this sample, this clone turned up a few times. Its target is not known. The J segment lost 3 bases and the V segment lost 3 bases, leaving 2 bases of the junction unmatched. CDR1 and CDR2 from the germline V gene are MRHNA and SNTAGT. The CDR3 is 15 amino acids. This TCR was sampled from a man aged 35-49 years in good health and CMV-seronegative. The sequencing sample was made of PBMCs. The rearrangement links TRBV6-4 to TRBJ2-1; 10 nucleotides match TRBD2. The CDR3 sequence: CASSERTSGYNEQFF. Written as DNA, the CDR3 is TGTGCCAGCAGTGAACGGACTAGCGGCTACAATGAGCAGTTCTTC.